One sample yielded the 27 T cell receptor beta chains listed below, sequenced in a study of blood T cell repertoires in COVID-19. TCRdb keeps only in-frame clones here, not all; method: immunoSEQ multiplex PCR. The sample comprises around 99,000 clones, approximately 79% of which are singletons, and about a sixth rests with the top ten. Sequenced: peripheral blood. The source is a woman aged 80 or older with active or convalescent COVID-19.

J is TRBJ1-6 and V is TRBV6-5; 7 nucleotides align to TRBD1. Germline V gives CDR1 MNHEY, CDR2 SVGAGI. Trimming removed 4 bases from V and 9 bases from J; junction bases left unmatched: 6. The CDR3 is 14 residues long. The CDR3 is CASSSTGVGSPLHF. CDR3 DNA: TGTGCCAGCAGTTCAACAGGGGTGGGTTCACCCCTCCACTTT.

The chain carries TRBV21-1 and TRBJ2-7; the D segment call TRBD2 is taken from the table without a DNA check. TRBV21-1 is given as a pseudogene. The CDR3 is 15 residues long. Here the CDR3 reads CASSKRRNRTYEQYF. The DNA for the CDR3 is TGTGCCAGCAGCAAGAGGAGGAACAGAACCTACGAGCAGTACTTC.

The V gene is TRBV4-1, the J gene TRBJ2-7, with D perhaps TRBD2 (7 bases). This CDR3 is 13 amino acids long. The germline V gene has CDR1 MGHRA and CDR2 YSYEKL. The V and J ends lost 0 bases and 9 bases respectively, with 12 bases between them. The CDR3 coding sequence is TGCGCCAGCAGCCAAGAAGCGGGGACATCGCAGTACTTC. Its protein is CASSQEAGTSQYF.

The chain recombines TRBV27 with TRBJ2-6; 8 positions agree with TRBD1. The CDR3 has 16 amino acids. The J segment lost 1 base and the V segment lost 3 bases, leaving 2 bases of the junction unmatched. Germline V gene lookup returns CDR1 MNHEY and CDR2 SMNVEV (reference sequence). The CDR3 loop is CASSFRTGSGANVLTF. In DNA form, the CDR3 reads TGTGCCAGCAGTTTCCGGACAGGGTCTGGGGCCAACGTCCTGACTTTC.

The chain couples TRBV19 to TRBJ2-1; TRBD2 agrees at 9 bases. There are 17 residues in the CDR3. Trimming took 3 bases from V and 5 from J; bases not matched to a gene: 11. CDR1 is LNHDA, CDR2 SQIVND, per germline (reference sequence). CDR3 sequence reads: CASSIPPGTSRNNEQFF. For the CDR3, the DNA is TGTGCCAGTAGTATTCCACCCGGGACTAGCAGAAACAATGAGCAGTTCTTC.

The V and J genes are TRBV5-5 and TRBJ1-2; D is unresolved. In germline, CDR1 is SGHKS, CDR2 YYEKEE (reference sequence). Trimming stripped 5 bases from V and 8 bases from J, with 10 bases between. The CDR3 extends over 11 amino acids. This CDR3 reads CASRHRLGYTF. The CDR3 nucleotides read TGTGCCAGCAGGCACCGGTTAGGCTACACCTTC.

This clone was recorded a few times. CDR3 nucleotide sequence: TGTGCCAGCAAACAGGGACATTCGAGTGAAAAACTGTTTTTT. Amino acid sequence: CASKQGHSSEKLFF. The chain recombines TRBV2 with TRBJ1-4; TRBD1 might be the D (6 bases). Trimming took 7 bases from V and 7 from J, leaving 16 bases between them. Per the germline V gene, CDR1 is SNHLY and CDR2 is FYNNEI. The CDR3 covers 14 residues.

CDR3 protein: CASYSAGNHEQYF. The CDR3 nucleotides read TGTGCCAGCTACTCCGCAGGGAACCACGAGCAGTACTTC. The chain has TRBV28 and TRBJ2-7; D is perhaps TRBD1 (5 bases). Per germline, CDR1 MDHEN and CDR2 SYDVKM. This CDR3 is built from 13 residues. Trimming shortened V by 8 bases and J by 5 bases, and 16 bases separated the two germline ends. Together with reference TRBV28 and TRBJ2-7, the CDR3 gives the full variable domain: DVKVTQSSRYLVKRTGEKVFLECVQDMDHENMFWYRQDPGLGLRLIYFSYDVKMKEKGDIPEGYSVSREKKERFSLILESASTNQTSMYLCASYSAGNHEQYFGPGTRLTVT.

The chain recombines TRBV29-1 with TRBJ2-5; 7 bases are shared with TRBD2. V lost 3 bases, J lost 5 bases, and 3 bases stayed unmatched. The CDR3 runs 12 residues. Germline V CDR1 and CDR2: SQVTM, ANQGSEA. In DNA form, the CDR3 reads TGCAGCGTTGAGACTAGCCGGGAGACCCAGTACTTC. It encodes CSVETSRETQYF.

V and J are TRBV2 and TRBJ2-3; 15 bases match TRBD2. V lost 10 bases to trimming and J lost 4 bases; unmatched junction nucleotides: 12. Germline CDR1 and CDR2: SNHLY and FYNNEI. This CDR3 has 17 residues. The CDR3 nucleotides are TGTGCCACCCTTCAGGGACTAGCGGGAGGTACTGCAGATACGCAGTATTTT. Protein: CATLQGLAGGTADTQYF.

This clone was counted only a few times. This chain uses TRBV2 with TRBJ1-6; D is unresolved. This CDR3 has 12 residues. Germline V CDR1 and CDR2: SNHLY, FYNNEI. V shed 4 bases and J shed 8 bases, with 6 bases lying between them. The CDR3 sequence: CASSVAHSPLHF. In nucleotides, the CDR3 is TGTGCCAGCAGTGTGGCCCATTCACCCCTCCACTTT. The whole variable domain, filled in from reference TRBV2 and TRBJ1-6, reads EPEVTQTPSHQVTQMGQEVILRCVPISNHLYFYWYRQILGQKVEFLVSFYNNEISEKSEIFDDQFSVERPDGSNFTLKIRSTKLEDSAMYFCASSVAHSPLHFGNGTRLTVT.

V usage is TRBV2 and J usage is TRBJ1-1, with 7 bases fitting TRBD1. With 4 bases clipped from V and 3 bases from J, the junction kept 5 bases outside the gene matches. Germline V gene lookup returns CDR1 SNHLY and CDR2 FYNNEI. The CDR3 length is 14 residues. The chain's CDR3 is CASSVNRGDTEAFF. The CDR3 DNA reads TGTGCCAGCAGTGTAAACAGGGGTGACACTGAAGCTTTCTTT.

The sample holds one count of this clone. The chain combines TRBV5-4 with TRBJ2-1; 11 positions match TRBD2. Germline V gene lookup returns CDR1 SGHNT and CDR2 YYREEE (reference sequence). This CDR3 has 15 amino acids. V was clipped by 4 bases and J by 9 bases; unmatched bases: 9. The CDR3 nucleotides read TGTGCCAGCAGCCCGACTAGCGGGAACGGGGGTGAGCAGTTCTTC. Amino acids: CASSPTSGNGGEQFF.

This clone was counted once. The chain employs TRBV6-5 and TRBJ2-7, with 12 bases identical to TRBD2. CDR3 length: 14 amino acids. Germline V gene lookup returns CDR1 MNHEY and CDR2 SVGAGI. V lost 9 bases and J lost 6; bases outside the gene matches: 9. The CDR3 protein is CASSGTSGPLEQYF. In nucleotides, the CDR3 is TGTGCCAGTTCCGGGACTAGCGGGCCGCTCGAGCAGTACTTC.

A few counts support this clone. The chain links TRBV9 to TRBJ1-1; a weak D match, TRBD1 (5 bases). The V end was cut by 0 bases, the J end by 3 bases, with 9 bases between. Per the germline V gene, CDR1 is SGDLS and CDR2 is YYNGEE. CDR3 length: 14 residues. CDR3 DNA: TGTGCCAGCAGCGTAGGGTCCAGGGACACTGAAGCTTTCTTT. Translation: CASSVGSRDTEAFF.

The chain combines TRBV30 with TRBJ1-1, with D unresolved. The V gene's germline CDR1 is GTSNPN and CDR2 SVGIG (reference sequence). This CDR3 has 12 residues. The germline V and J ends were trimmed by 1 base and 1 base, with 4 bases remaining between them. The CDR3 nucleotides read TGTGCCTGGAGTGGGGCGAACACTGAAGCTTTCTTT. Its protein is CAWSGANTEAFF.

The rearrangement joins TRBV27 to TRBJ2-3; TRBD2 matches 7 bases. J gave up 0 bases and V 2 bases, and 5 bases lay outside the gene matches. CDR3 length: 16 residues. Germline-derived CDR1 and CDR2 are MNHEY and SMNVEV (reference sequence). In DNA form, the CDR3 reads TGTGCCAGCAGTTTACTAGCGGCGGATAGCACAGATACGCAGTATTTT. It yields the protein CASSLLAADSTDTQYF.

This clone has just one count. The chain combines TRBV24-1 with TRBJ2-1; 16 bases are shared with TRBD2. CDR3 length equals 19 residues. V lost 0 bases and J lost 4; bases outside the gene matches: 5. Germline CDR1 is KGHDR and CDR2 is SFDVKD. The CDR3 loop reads CATSDLSGLAGGRYNEQFF. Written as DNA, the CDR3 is TGTGCCACCAGTGATTTGTCGGGACTAGCGGGAGGGCGGTACAATGAGCAGTTCTTC.

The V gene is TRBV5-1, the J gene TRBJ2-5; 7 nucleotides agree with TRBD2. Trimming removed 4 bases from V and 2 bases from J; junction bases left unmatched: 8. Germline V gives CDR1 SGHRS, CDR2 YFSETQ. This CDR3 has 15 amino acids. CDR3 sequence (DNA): TGCGCCAGCAGCGTCGGCGGGAGTAGGCAAGAGACCCAGTACTTC. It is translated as CASSVGGSRQETQYF.

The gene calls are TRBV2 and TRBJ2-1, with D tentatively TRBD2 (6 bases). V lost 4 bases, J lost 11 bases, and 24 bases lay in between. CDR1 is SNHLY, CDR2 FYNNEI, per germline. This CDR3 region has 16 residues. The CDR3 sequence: CASSARTRDWGMKQFF. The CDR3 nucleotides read TGTGCCAGCAGTGCTCGAACACGGGACTGGGGAATGAAGCAGTTCTTC.

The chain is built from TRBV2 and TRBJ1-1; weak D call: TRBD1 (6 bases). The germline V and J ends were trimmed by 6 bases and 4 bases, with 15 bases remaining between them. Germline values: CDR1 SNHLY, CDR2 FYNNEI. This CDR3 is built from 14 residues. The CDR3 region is CASRGQGYGTEAFF. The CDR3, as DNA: TGTGCCAGCAGAGGGCAGGGGTATGGCACTGAAGCTTTCTTT.

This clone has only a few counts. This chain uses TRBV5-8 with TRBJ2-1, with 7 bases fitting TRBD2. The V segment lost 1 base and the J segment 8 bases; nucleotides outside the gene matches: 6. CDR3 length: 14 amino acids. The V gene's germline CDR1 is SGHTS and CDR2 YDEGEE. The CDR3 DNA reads TGTGCCAGCAGCTTGAGAGGGAGGGGATATGAGCAGTTCTTC. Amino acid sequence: CASSLRGRGYEQFF.

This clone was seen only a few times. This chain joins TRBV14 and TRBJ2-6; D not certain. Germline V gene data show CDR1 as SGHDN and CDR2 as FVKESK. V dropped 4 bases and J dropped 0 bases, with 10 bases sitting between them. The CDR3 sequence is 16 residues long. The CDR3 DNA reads TGTGCCAGCAGCCGTACACAACCCTCTGGGGCCAACGTCCTGACTTTC. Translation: CASSRTQPSGANVLTF.

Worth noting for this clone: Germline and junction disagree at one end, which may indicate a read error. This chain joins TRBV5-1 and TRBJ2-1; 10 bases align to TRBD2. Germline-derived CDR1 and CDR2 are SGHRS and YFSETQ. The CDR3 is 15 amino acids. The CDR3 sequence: CASSSGLATYNEQFF. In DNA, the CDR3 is TGTGCCAGCAGCTCGGGACTAGCGACCTACAATGAGCAGTTCTTC.

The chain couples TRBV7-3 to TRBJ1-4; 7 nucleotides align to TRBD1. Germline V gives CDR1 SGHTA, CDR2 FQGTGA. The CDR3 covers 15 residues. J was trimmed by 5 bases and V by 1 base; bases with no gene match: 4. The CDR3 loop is CASSLNETGNEKLFF. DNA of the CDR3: TGTGCCAGCAGCTTAAATGAGACAGGGAATGAAAAACTGTTTTTT.

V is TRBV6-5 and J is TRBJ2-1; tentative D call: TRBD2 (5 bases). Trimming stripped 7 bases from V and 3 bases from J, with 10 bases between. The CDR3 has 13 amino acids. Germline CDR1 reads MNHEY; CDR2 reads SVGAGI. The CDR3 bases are TGTGCCAGCAAGGAGGACCTCTACAATGAGCAGTTCTTC. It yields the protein CASKEDLYNEQFF.

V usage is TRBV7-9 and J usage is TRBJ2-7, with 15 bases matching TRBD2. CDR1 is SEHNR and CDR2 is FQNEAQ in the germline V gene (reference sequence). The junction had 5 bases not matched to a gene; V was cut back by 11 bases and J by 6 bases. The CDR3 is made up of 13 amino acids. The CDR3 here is CAGGTSGRPEQYF. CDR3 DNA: TGTGCCGGGGGGACTAGCGGGAGGCCCGAGCAGTACTTC.